This section outlines one TCR beta chain sequence together with its context. Its antigen is unidentified. The entry originates in a study of T cell responses to AZD1222 COVID-19 vaccine. Study-level findings and limits: The study sampled repertoires only after the peak T cell response. Females outnumbered males among donors, who were mostly white British; clonal diversity was possibly underestimated. Vaccination with two AZD1222 doses was followed by a rise in Spike-specific TCR breadth and depth. Spike regions recognized by vaccine-associated CD4 TCRs spanned the protein, led by 160-218 and 743-854.

The method was immunoSEQ multiplex PCR; TCRdb's version includes in-frame clones alone and lacks a portion of them. This sample has roughly 130,000 clones, with approximately 85% found just once. Germline values: CDR1 MDHEN, CDR2 SYDVKM. Trimming took 6 bases from V and 6 from J, leaving 17 bases between them. CDR3 length equals 14 residues. This receptor was obtained from an adult in good health. The material was peripheral blood, obtained on day 0 of MenACWY control vaccination. The chain employs TRBV28 and TRBJ1-1; D not certain. The CDR3 region has the DNA TGTGCCAGCAGAAACGGGCGGAGCTCCGCTGAAGCTTTCTTT. It codes for CASRNGRSSAEAFF.